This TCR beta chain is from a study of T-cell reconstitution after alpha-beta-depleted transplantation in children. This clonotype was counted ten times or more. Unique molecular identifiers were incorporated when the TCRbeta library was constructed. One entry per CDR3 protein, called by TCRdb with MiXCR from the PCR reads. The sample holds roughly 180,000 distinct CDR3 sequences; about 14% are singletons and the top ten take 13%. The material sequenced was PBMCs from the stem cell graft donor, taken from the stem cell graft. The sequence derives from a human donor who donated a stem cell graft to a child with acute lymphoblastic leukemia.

The CDR3 protein is CASSLLYGEGTNIQYF. Here the CDR3 DNA reads TGTGCCAGCAGCCTCCTCTATGGGGAAGGAACAAACATTCAGTACTTC. The chain combines TRBV5-5 with TRBJ2-4, with D unclear. Deletions cut 4 bases from V and 6 bases from J, with 20 bases between. CDR1 SGHKS and CDR2 YYEKEE come from the germline V gene (reference sequence). The CDR3 length is 16 residues.